This T cell receptor (beta chain) was profiled in a study of blood T cell dynamics during melanoma immunotherapy. The study, taken as a whole, reports: Disease-control patients' PBMC repertoires became either more clonal or more diverse at W3.

V shed 5 bases and J shed 4 bases, with 11 bases lying between them. Per germline, CDR1 MNHEY and CDR2 SMNVEV (reference sequence). The CDR3 is made up of 13 amino acids. As for this clone: Its target is not known.

Method: immunoSEQ multiplex PCR; TCRdb's copy keeps in-frame clones and lacks some. The data show over 8,000 clones, about 88% seen once. The time point: pre-treatment baseline. One draw preceded checkpoint blockade; another followed its first cycle at week 3. Disease control meant complete response, partial response or stable disease at 12 weeks. Patients with prior systemic cancer treatment, concomitant immunosuppressants, or other active malignancies were excluded. The V gene is TRBV27, the J gene TRBJ1-1; D gene unclear. Sequenced here: blood, sampled from a patient treated with checkpoint blockade. The source of this sequence is a human donor with melanoma. The CDR3 DNA reads TGTGCCAGCAGTCTAGCCGGGAGCACTGAAGCTTTCTTT. It codes for CASSLAGSTEAFF.